Below, one T cell receptor beta chain is given with its context. The target antigen is unknown. The CDR3 extends over 12 amino acids. From germline, CDR1 is DFQATT and CDR2 SNEGSKA (reference sequence). V lost 2 bases and J lost 5, with 7 bases in between. The sample originates from a study of T cells in Graves' hyperthyroidism and ophthalmopathy. Study conclusions and caveats: Ophthalmopathy was identified by the model a median approximately six months ahead of onset. Most clonotypes expanded in thyroid above 0.001 were likewise present in blood.

RNA transcripts provided the source from which TCR beta CDR3 regions were amplified. When the TCR CDR3 underwent first-round RT-PCR, the HTBI primer set was used. In TCRdb, the multiplex PCR reads were re-called with MiXCR into one record per CDR3 protein. The table has 300,000 to 400,000 distinct CDR3 sequences, roughly a fifth seen once. Over 18 months, lack of ophthalmopathy progression marked Graves' hyperthyroidism as stable. Together with thyroid ultrasound, orbital computed tomography, serum thyroxine and TRAb, clinical symptoms were used for diagnoses. The chain employs TRBV20-1 and TRBJ1-5; weak D call: TRBD1 (5 bases). The clonotype comes from a woman aged 50 to 65 with Graves' hyperthyroidism. The sample comprised blood. The CDR3 DNA reads as TGCAGTGCTAGAAAAGGGGATCAGCCCCAGCATTTT. It is translated as CSARKGDQPQHF.